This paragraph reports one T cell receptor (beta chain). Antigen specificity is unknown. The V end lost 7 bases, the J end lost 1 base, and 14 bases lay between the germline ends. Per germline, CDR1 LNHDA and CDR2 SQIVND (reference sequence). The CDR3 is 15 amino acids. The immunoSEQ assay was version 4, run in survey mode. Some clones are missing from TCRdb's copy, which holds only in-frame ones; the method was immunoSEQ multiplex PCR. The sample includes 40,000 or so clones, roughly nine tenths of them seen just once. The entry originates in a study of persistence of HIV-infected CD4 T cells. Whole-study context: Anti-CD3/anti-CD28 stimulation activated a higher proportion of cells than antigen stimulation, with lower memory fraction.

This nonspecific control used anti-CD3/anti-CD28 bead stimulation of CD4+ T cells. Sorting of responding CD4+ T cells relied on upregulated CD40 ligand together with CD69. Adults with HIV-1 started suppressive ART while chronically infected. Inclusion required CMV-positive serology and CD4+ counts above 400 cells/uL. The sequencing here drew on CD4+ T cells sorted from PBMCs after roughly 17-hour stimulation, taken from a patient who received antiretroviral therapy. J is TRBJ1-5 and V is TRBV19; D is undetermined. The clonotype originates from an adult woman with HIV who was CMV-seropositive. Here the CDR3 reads CASTSTGDSNQPQHF. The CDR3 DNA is TGTGCCAGTACCTCAACGGGAGACAGCAATCAGCCCCAGCATTTT.